This T cell receptor beta chain was found in a study of immune evolution from preneoplasia to lung adenocarcinoma. Study background: HLA loss of heterozygosity: 7% AIS, under 19% MIA, over 25% ADC, none AAH.

Germline V lookup: CDR1 SGHVS, CDR2 FQNEAQ. There are 15 residues in the CDR3. After removal of 5 bases from V and 9 bases from J, the junction contained 12 bases not matched to a gene. Patient tissue came from resections in Japan or China, 2014–2017. Histologic diagnosis was independently verified by two lung pathologists. Using immunoSEQ multiplex PCR, the repertoire was profiled, and TCRdb retains in-frame clones only, with some absent. The table has more than 5,000 clones, around 85% seen once. V and J are TRBV7-8 and TRBJ2-1; 8 bases are shared with TRBD1. The sequenced material came from FFPE invasive lung adenocarcinoma tissue. This clonotype was obtained from a person aged 50-70 years with lung adenocarcinoma. CDR3 coding DNA: TGTGCCAGCAGCCCAGATAGCGGACAGGGCATTGAGCAGTTCTTC. This gives the protein CASSPDSGQGIEQFF.